One sample yielded the 29 T cell receptor beta chains listed below, sequenced in a study of blood T cell repertoires in COVID-19. Method: immunoSEQ multiplex PCR; TCRdb's copy keeps in-frame clones and lacks some. The sample carries 70,000 or so clones, around 84% recorded once. Input material: peripheral blood. The receptors shown here come from a man aged 70 or older with active or convalescent COVID-19.

The chain employs TRBV7-9 and TRBJ2-1; 10 bases map to TRBD2. V was clipped by 2 bases and J by 0 bases; unmatched bases: 7. CDR1 is SEHNR, CDR2 FQNEAQ, per germline (reference sequence). The CDR3 sequence is 18 residues long. CDR3 residues: CASSLPASGSHSYNEQFF. In DNA form, the CDR3 reads TGTGCCAGCAGCTTACCGGCTAGCGGGAGTCACTCCTACAATGAGCAGTTCTTC.

CDR3 loop: CSGGQGGVGHTQYF. CDR3 coding DNA: TGCAGCGGTGGACAGGGGGGAGTGGGACATACGCAGTATTTT. V usage is TRBV29-1 and J usage is TRBJ2-3; 10 positions agree with TRBD1. Germline V gives CDR1 SQVTM, CDR2 ANQGSEA. After removal of 7 bases from V and 7 bases from J, the junction contained 11 bases not matched to a gene. CDR3 length equals 14 residues.

This clone was seen a handful of times. The chain uses TRBV5-1 and TRBJ1-1; TRBD1 matches 9 bases. Germline V gene sequence: CDR1 SGHRS, CDR2 YFSETQ. The CDR3 runs to 14 residues. Trimming took 3 bases from V and 6 from J; bases not matched to a gene: 6. CDR3 loop: CASSSGQGSAEAFF. CDR3 DNA: TGCGCCAGCAGCTCGGGACAGGGTAGCGCTGAAGCTTTCTTT.

The chain employs TRBV4-2 and TRBJ2-1; tentatively, D is TRBD1 (6 bases). The germline V gene has CDR1 LGHNA and CDR2 YNFKEQ. The length of the CDR3 is 16 residues. Between the trimmed V and J ends, which lost 3 bases and 6 bases, there was a span of 18 bases. CDR3 sequence reads: CASSQARVVGANEQFF. The CDR3, as DNA: TGTGCCAGCAGCCAGGCCCGGGTTGTGGGGGCCAATGAGCAGTTCTTC.

J is TRBJ1-2 and V is TRBV7-3; D perhaps matches TRBD1 (6 bases). CDR3 length equals 12 residues. Germline V gives CDR1 SGHTA, CDR2 FQGTGA. The germline V and J ends were trimmed by 2 bases and 5 bases, with 6 bases remaining between them. The CDR3 nucleotides read TGTGCCAGCAGCTTACAGGGGTATGGCTACACCTTC. This codes for CASSLQGYGYTF. Full variable domain (outside the CDR3, taken from reference TRBV7-3 and TRBJ1-2): GAGVSQTPSNKVTEKGKYVELRCDPISGHTALYWYRQSLGQGPEFLIYFQGTGAADDSGLPNDRFFAVRPEGSVSTLKIQRTERGDSAVYLCASSLQGYGYTFGSGTRLTVV.

The chain recombines TRBV18 with TRBJ1-6, with 8 bases matching TRBD1. V lost 6 bases, J lost 10 bases, and 5 bases stayed unmatched. CDR3 length: 13 residues. CDR1 is KGHSH, CDR2 LQKENI, per germline. In nucleotides, the CDR3 is TGTGCCAGCTCCCCCGACAGGGGATCACCCCTCCACTTT. This gives the protein CASSPDRGSPLHF. The full variable domain, in which reference TRBV18 and TRBJ1-6 provide the parts outside the CDR3, is NAGVMQNPRHLVRRRGQEARLRCSPMKGHSHVYWYRQLPEEGLKFMVYLQKENIIDESGMPKERFSAEFPKEGPSILRIQQVVRGDSAAYFCASSPDRGSPLHFGNGTRLTVT.

The chain is built from TRBV5-1 and TRBJ1-5; D uncertain. V dropped 0 bases and J dropped 5 bases, with 12 bases sitting between them. The CDR3 length is 15 residues. The V gene's germline CDR1 is SGHRS and CDR2 YFSETQ. CDR3 region: CASSLGPRVDQPQHF. CDR3 nucleotide sequence: TGCGCCAGCAGCTTGGGGCCGAGGGTCGATCAGCCCCAGCATTTT.

The chain carries TRBV28 and TRBJ1-4; D is undetermined. The V end was cut by 4 bases, the J end by 2 bases, with 11 bases between. CDR3 size: 15 residues. CDR1 is MDHEN and CDR2 is SYDVKM in the germline V gene. The CDR3 bases are TGTGCCAGCAGTTCCTACAGCGGCACTAATGAAAAACTGTTTTTT. Its translation: CASSSYSGTNEKLFF.

This clone appeared once. The chain employs TRBV12-3 or TRBV12-4 and TRBJ1-2; D remains ambiguous. V lost 5 bases to trimming and J lost 2 bases, with 9 bases between them. CDR3 length: 13 amino acids. This CDR3 reads CASSLGINYGYTF. The CDR3 nucleotides read TGTGCCAGCAGTCTGGGCATCAACTATGGCTACACCTTC.

This chain joins TRBV18 and TRBJ1-4; tentatively, D is TRBD1 (5 bases). This CDR3 region has 14 residues. Germline CDR1 is KGHSH and CDR2 is LQKENI. The V end was cut by 2 bases, the J end by 7 bases, with 11 bases between. The CDR3 sequence is CASSPGSQGEKLFF. The CDR3 DNA reads as TGTGCCAGCTCACCAGGGTCGCAGGGTGAAAAACTGTTTTTT.

The J gene is TRBJ2-2, the V gene TRBV28, with D perhaps TRBD2 (5 bases). CDR1 is MDHEN, CDR2 SYDVKM, per germline. This CDR3 is 15 amino acids long. V gave up 8 bases and J gave up 0 bases, with 13 bases separating them. CDR3 DNA: TGTGCCAGCCTTACGGCGGGTGCGAACACCGGGGAGCTGTTTTTT. As protein: CASLTAGANTGELFF.

This clone occurred a few times. The rearrangement joins TRBV5-4 to TRBJ2-2, with 14 bases matching TRBD2. This CDR3 is built from 18 residues. Germline loops: CDR1 SGHNT, CDR2 YYREEE (reference sequence). Trimming cost V 5 bases and J 6 bases; bases outside gene matches: 12. The CDR3 region is CASSEAPGLAGEAGELFF. CDR3 in DNA: TGTGCCAGCAGTGAAGCTCCGGGACTAGCGGGAGAGGCCGGGGAGCTGTTTTTT.

The chain recombines TRBV2 with TRBJ1-5; 9 bases are shared with TRBD1. The length of the CDR3 is 14 residues. CDR1 is SNHLY, CDR2 FYNNEI, per germline. After removal of 4 bases from V and 9 bases from J, the junction contained 7 bases not matched to a gene. The CDR3 DNA sequence: TGTGCCAGCAGTGCGGGACAGGGCCGTAGGCCCCAGCATTTT. Its protein product is CASSAGQGRRPQHF.

V and J are TRBV5-1 and TRBJ2-3; 11 nucleotides line up with TRBD2. The CDR3 has 16 residues. The V and J ends lost 4 bases and 5 bases, in that order; junction bases with no gene match: 9. CDR1 and CDR2 from the germline V gene are SGHRS and YFSETQ. CDR3 coding DNA: TGCGCCAGCAGCGGGTTACTAGCGGGAGAGGTAGATACGCAGTATTTT. Its protein is CASSGLLAGEVDTQYF.

The chain employs TRBV5-1 and TRBJ1-2, with 7 bases identical to TRBD1. In germline, CDR1 is SGHRS, CDR2 YFSETQ. The V segment lost 4 bases and the J segment 14 bases; nucleotides outside the gene matches: 26. The CDR3 spans 17 residues. CDR3 sequence (DNA): TGCGCCAGCAGCACCAGACCGGGACAGAGTCCGGGCATGGCTGGGACCTTC. Residues: CASSTRPGQSPGMAGTF.

CDR3 in DNA: TGTGCCAGCGCTTTGACAGGGGCCTACACCGGGGAGCTGTTTTTT. Its protein product is CASALTGAYTGELFF. The chain is built from TRBV18 and TRBJ2-2; 8 nucleotides match TRBD1. The J segment lost 3 bases and the V segment lost 8 bases, leaving 8 bases of the junction unmatched. The CDR3 is made up of 15 amino acids. The germline V gene has CDR1 KGHSH and CDR2 LQKENI.

The chain uses TRBV9 and TRBJ1-5, with no clear D. CDR3 size: 15 residues. The ends were cut back, 0 bases at V and 4 bases at J, with 11 bases in the middle. Germline values: CDR1 SGDLS, CDR2 YYNGEE. As DNA, the CDR3 is TGTGCCAGCAGCGTAGACGCCAGAATAAATCAGCCCCAGCATTTT. Its translation is CASSVDARINQPQHF.

This clone was seen just once. V is TRBV11-1 and J is TRBJ2-1; 12 bases align to TRBD2. J was trimmed by 6 bases and V by 6 bases; bases with no gene match: 6. Germline V CDR1 and CDR2: SGHAT, FQDESV (reference sequence). This CDR3 has 15 amino acids. CDR3 residues: CASRPLAGGSNEQFF. The CDR3 DNA reads TGTGCCAGCAGACCACTAGCGGGAGGATCCAATGAGCAGTTCTTC.

The chain employs TRBV30 and TRBJ1-2; D not certain. Germline values: CDR1 GTSNPN, CDR2 SVGIG (reference sequence). CDR3 length: 15 residues. The V and J ends lost 0 bases and 7 bases respectively, with 18 bases between them. This CDR3 is CAWSVDYVSRGGYTF. The CDR3 coding sequence is TGTGCCTGGAGTGTCGACTACGTGTCCAGAGGTGGCTACACCTTC.

The V gene is TRBV10-3, the J gene TRBJ2-2, with 13 nucleotides matching TRBD2. The CDR3 spans 19 residues. Germline trimming cut 3 bases from V and 1 base from J; bases unmatched to any gene: 8. The V gene's germline CDR1 is ENHRY and CDR2 SYGVKD. The CDR3 DNA is TGTGCCATCAGTGACCCCACGGGACTAGCGGGAATGAACACCGGGGAGCTGTTTTTT. Translated, it gives CAISDPTGLAGMNTGELFF.

The chain combines TRBV19 with TRBJ1-5, with D uncertain. Germline CDR1 and CDR2: LNHDA and SQIVND (reference sequence). The CDR3 length is 15 residues. The germline V and J ends were trimmed by 5 bases and 0 bases, with 11 bases remaining between them. CDR3: CASSSGVYSNQPQHF. CDR3 nucleotides: TGTGCCAGTAGTTCGGGTGTTTATAGCAATCAGCCCCAGCATTTT. Variable domain in full (rest from reference TRBV19 and TRBJ1-5): DGGITQSPKYLFRKEGQNVTLSCEQNLNHDAMYWYRQDPGQGLRLIYYSQIVNDFQKGDIAEGYSVSREKKESFPLTVTSAQKNPTAFYLCASSSGVYSNQPQHFGDGTRLSIL.

The chain is built from TRBV29-1 and TRBJ1-2; possibly TRBD1 for D (6 bases). This CDR3 has 11 amino acids. Between the trimmed V and J ends, which lost 6 bases and 6 bases, there was a span of 11 bases. Germline V gene sequence: CDR1 SQVTM, CDR2 ANQGSEA. This CDR3 is CSVGKGDGYTF. The CDR3 DNA is TGCAGCGTAGGAAAGGGGGATGGCTACACCTTC.

This clone is a singleton in its sample. The gene calls are TRBV6-1 and TRBJ1-5; unclear D gene. Germline CDR1 MNHNS, CDR2 SASEGT. The CDR3 extends over 13 amino acids. Trimming took off 2 bases at V and 7 bases at J, with 9 bases between the two ends. The CDR3, as DNA: TGTGCCAGCAGTGAAATGTCAGTACAGCCCCAGCATTTT. Protein: CASSEMSVQPQHF.

The J gene is TRBJ1-2, the V gene TRBV9; a possible D gene is TRBD1 (5 bases). V gave up 3 bases and J gave up 5 bases, with 11 bases separating them. The CDR3 spans 13 residues. Germline V gene lookup returns CDR1 SGDLS and CDR2 YYNGEE. The CDR3 region has the DNA TGTGCCAGCAGCGCGGAGGGACGGTATGGCTACACCTTC. Residues: CASSAEGRYGYTF.

The genes are TRBV6-1 and TRBJ1-5, with D unresolved. With 0 bases removed from V and 2 bases from J, the gap between germline ends came to 8 bases. The CDR3 is 15 amino acids. The V gene's germline CDR1 is MNHNS and CDR2 SASEGT. The CDR3 sequence is CASSEAGGGNQPQHF. CDR3 nucleotides: TGTGCCAGCAGTGAAGCGGGAGGAGGCAATCAGCCCCAGCATTTT.

The genes are TRBV5-1 and TRBJ2-3, with 7 bases aligning to TRBD2. Germline V gene lookup returns CDR1 SGHRS and CDR2 YFSETQ. The CDR3 has 17 amino acids. V was pared by 0 bases and J by 5 bases, with 12 bases of the junction left unmatched. CDR3 residues: CASSLVPGRERRDTQYF. The CDR3, as DNA: TGCGCCAGCAGCTTGGTACCAGGGCGGGAGAGGAGAGATACGCAGTATTTT. The full variable domain, with the rest looked up from reference TRBV5-1 and TRBJ2-3, is KAGVTQTPRYLIKTRGQQVTLSCSPISGHRSVSWYQQTPGQGLQFLFEYFSETQRNKGNFPGRFSGRQFSNSRSEMNVSTLELGDSALYLCASSLVPGRERRDTQYFGPGTRLTVL.

The chain employs TRBV2 and TRBJ1-1; D might be TRBD1 (6 bases). Germline CDR1 SNHLY, CDR2 FYNNEI. V was clipped by 6 bases and J by 0 bases, with 11 bases between them. The CDR3 contains 14 residues. The CDR3 protein is CASSDRRMNTEAFF. The CDR3 bases are TGTGCCAGCAGCGACAGGCGCATGAACACTGAAGCTTTCTTT.

The chain joins TRBV5-1 to TRBJ2-7; 10 bases are a match to TRBD2. The trim removed 1 base at V and 4 bases at J, leaving 5 bases unmatched. Germline V CDR1 and CDR2: SGHRS, YFSETQ. The CDR3 is 15 residues long. CDR3 bases: TGCGCCAGCAGCTTGCTAGCGGGAGCATTATACGAGCAGTACTTC. Translated: CASSLLAGALYEQYF.

The J gene is TRBJ1-5, the V gene TRBV29-1; no definite D call. The CDR3 has 13 residues. V dropped 4 bases and J dropped 4 bases, with 11 bases sitting between them. CDR1 and CDR2 (germline): SQVTM, ANQGSEA. CDR3 sequence (DNA): TGCAGCGTTGCCGCGGAGGGAAATCAGCCCCAGCATTTT. This sequence encodes CSVAAEGNQPQHF.